This T cell receptor (beta chain) was obtained from a study of T cell responses to AZD1222 COVID-19 vaccine. Findings of the study overall: Females outnumbered males among donors, who were mostly white British; clonal diversity was possibly underestimated. Among AZD1222 vaccinees, only five to seven were seropositive at baseline. After the peak T cell response, and only then, were repertoires sampled. Targeting of unmutated variant regions was reportedly seen in nearly half of spike-specific TCRs.

The protocol was immunoSEQ multiplex PCR, while the TCRdb copy is restricted to in-frame clones and leaves out a portion. The sample comprises roughly 180,000 clones, 90% to 95% of which are singletons, and 0.64% rests with the top ten. The CDR3 is 15 amino acids. Germline CDR1 and CDR2: SNHLY and FYNNEI. The V end lost 6 bases, the J end lost 0 bases, and 11 bases lay between the germline ends. This clone was observed a few times. Its antigen is not known. The receptor was isolated from an adult in good health. Sequenced here: peripheral blood, sampled on day 0 of AZD1222 vaccination. The chain employs TRBV2 and TRBJ1-4; TRBD1 is a possible D gene (5 bases). The CDR3 here is CASRGALATNEKLFF. The DNA of the CDR3 is TGTGCCAGCAGAGGGGCCTTAGCAACTAATGAAAAACTGTTTTTT.